This T cell receptor beta chain stems from a study of graft-versus-host responses after intestinal transplantation. As for the study in general: For approximately three years after anti-thymocyte globulin induction, all recipients took tacrolimus and steroids.

Remarks on this clone: Its antigen remains unknown.

The study's findings and limits: With peak circulating GvH clone levels came an association with early post-transplant HvG declines. In recipient marrow, GvH clones were found, and some appeared first in ileum or blood.

Clones were read by immunoSEQ multiplex PCR, and TCRdb kept only the in-frame ones, dropping some. The sample lists fewer than 110,000 clones; roughly 89% were seen once. This clonotype originated in a human donor who was the organ donor for an intestinal transplant. Specimen: unstimulated CD4+ T cells sorted from spleen or lymph node cells, collected before transplant.

CDR3 coding DNA: TGTGCCAGCAGCTCATCAGATACGCAGTATTTT. Translated: CASSSSDTQYF. This chain links TRBV11-3 with TRBJ2-3; D remains ambiguous. V was shortened by 4 bases and J by 4 bases, with 3 bases between the two germline ends. This CDR3 spans 11 amino acids. Germline values: CDR1 SGHNT, CDR2 YENEEA.